The T cell receptor beta chain under discussion was sequenced for a study of T cells in Graves' hyperthyroidism and ophthalmopathy. This clonotype was seen repeatedly, ten times or more. Amplification yielded TCR beta CDR3 regions, with RNA transcripts as the source. A first-round RT-PCR of the TCR CDR3 used the HTBI primer set. TCRdb called the multiplex PCR reads again in MiXCR, with one record for every CDR3 protein. The table records 700,000 to 950,000 distinct CDR3 sequences, just over 35% of them present only once. V was clipped by 2 bases and J by 2 bases; unmatched bases: 6. Germline CDR1 ENHRY, CDR2 SYGVKD. This CDR3 contains 17 residues.

V usage is TRBV10-3 and J usage is TRBJ1-5, with TRBD1 matching 10 bases. This TCR came from a woman aged 40 to 50 with Graves' hyperthyroidism. The sample consisted of blood. CDR3 sequence (DNA): TGTGCCATCAGTGAGCAAAGGACAGGGGGAGGCAATCAGCCCCAGCATTTT. Translated, it gives CAISEQRTGGGNQPQHF.